The T cell receptor (beta chain) described here comes from a study of T cell changes during pregnancy in multiple sclerosis (dated by TCRdb to the late 2010s). Background on the whole study: The study examined how the T cell repertoire changed over the course of pregnancy in women with multiple sclerosis.

About this clone: Its antigen is not yet known. The input lacks base qualities; no much larger clone sits a single base away.

The library was produced with the immunoSEQ multiplex PCR assay. TCRdb provides this immuneACCESS table in a form limited to in-frame rearrangements. Some clones are lacking; in checked studies, under half of them reflect an unresolved V gene, and why the rest are absent is not known. The sample yields 40,000 to 55,000 clones; roughly 88% were counted once. The ten largest clones capture about 1.5% of the sample. The cysteine opens and the phenylalanine closes a CDR3 of 14 amino acids. The CDR3 DNA has 42 bases and is translated from base 1. Looking up the germline V gene yields CDR1 MDHEN and CDR2 SYDVKM. V lost 5 bases and J lost 1 base; the stretch between them is 11 bases long.

Here the chain combines TRBV28 and TRBJ2-5; D gene: possibly TRBD2, on 7 matching bases. This specimen consisted of peripheral blood, obtained in the first trimester of pregnancy. The origin of this receptor is a female donor in good health, enrolled as a control in a pregnancy study. The DNA sequence follows: TGTGCCAGCAGTGCGGGGGCAGCCCAAGAGACCCAGTACTTC. Its product reads: CASSAGAAQETQYF.